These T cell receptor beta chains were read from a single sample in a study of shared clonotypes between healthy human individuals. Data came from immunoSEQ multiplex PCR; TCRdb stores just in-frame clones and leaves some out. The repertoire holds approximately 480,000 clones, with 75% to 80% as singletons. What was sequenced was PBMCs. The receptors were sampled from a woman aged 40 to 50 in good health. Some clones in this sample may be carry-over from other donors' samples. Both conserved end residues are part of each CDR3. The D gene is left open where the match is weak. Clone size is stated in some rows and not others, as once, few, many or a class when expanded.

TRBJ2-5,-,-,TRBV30,CAWSGGETQYF,TGTGCCTGGAGTGGAGGAGAGACCCAGTACTTC
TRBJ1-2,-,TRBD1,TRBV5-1,CASSPWTGADGYTF,TGCGCCAGCAGCCCGTGGACAGGGGCGGATGGCTACACCTTC
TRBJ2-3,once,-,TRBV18,CASSPQGSQYF,TGTGCCAGCTCACCACAAGGGTCGCAGTATTTT
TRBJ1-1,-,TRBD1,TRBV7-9,CASSLGQGAMDTEAFF,TGTGCCAGCAGCTTAGGGCAGGGGGCGATGGACACTGAAGCTTTCTTT
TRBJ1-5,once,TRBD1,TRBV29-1,CSVRQGGQPQHF,TGCAGCGTTCGACAGGGGGGGCAGCCCCAGCATTTT
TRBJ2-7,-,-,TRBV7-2,CASSLVRGSGYEQYF,TGTGCCAGCAGCTTAGTACGGGGCTCGGGCTACGAGCAGTACTTC
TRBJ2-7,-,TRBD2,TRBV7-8,CASSPLAGVYEQYF,TGTGCCAGCAGCCCGCTAGCGGGAGTATACGAGCAGTACTTC
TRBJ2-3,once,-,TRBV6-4,CASTPGGAPTDTQYF,TGTGCCAGCACCCCCGGTGGGGCCCCCACAGATACGCAGTATTTT
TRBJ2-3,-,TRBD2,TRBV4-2,CASSQFSSGRAMDTQYF,TGTGCCAGCAGCCAATTCTCCAGCGGGAGGGCCATGGATACGCAGTATTTT
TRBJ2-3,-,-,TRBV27,CASSLGRFVRDTQYF,TGTGCCAGCAGTTTAGGCAGGTTTGTGCGGGATACGCAGTATTTT
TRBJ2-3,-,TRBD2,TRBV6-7,CASTMSGLATGTDTQYF,TGTGCCAGCACCATGTCGGGACTAGCAACGGGGACAGATACGCAGTATTTT
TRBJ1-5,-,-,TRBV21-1,CASSKALGIGDQPQHF,TGTGCCAGCAGCAAAGCGCTCGGGATCGGGGATCAGCCCCAGCATTTT
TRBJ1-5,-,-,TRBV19,CASSIEKRGGQPQHF,TGTGCCAGTAGTATAGAAAAAAGGGGCGGTCAGCCCCAGCATTTT
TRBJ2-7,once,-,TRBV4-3,CASSQDKLRHRVNYEQYF,TGCGCCAGCAGCCAAGATAAGTTGAGGCACAGGGTGAACTACGAGCAGTACTTC
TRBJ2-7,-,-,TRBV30,CAWSVGGTSYEQYF,TGTGCCTGGAGTGTAGGAGGGACCTCCTACGAGCAGTACTTC
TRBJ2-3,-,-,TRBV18,CASSPLKRDTDTQYF,TGTGCCAGCTCACCACTGAAAAGGGACACAGATACGCAGTATTTT
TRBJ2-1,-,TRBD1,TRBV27,CASRVNWGQGNNEQFF,TGTGCCAGCAGGGTAAATTGGGGACAGGGGAACAATGAGCAGTTCTTC
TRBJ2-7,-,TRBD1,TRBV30,CACSGGWEQYF,TGTGCCTGTTCAGGGGGCTGGGAGCAGTACTTC